These 7 T cell receptor beta chains share one sample of origin, sequenced in a study of cytomegalovirus exposure and HLA in healthy donors. PCR amplification relied on 60 Vbeta primers (plus 13 Jbeta primers). Measured with immunoSEQ multiplex PCR; TCRdb has only the in-frame clones, and not every one. The profile shows 250,000 to 350,000 clones, 86% of them singletons. Sequencing was done on a sample of PBMCs. Receptor source: a man aged 40-50 years in good health and CMV-seropositive.

The J gene is TRBJ2-7, the V gene TRBV28; D perhaps matches TRBD2 (5 bases). Germline loops: CDR1 MDHEN, CDR2 SYDVKM. The CDR3 is 15 amino acids. Trimming removed 5 bases from V and 2 bases from J, with 16 bases in between. The CDR3 bases are TGTGCCAGCAGTGGCCTACCTAGCACTCCCTACGAGCAGTACTTC. Its protein product is CASSGLPSTPYEQYF.

The chain uses TRBV19 and TRBJ1-1; 12 bases agree with TRBD1. Germline loops: CDR1 LNHDA, CDR2 SQIVND (reference sequence). V lost 7 bases, J lost 5 bases, and 11 bases stayed unmatched. The CDR3 is made up of 16 amino acids. The CDR3 reads CASTDPRDRGQTEAFF. DNA for the CDR3: TGTGCCAGTACCGACCCTCGGGACAGGGGGCAGACTGAAGCTTTCTTT.

The chain employs TRBV27 and TRBJ1-5, with TRBD1 matching over 7 bases. Germline V gene sequence: CDR1 MNHEY, CDR2 SMNVEV (reference sequence). This CDR3 is 11 amino acids long. The trim removed 5 bases at V and 9 bases at J, leaving 1 base unmatched. The CDR3 sequence is CASSQGGPQHF. CDR3 DNA sequence: TGTGCCAGCAGTCAGGGGGGGCCCCAGCATTTT.

The chain has TRBV9 and TRBJ2-3; D remains unclear. Germline CDR1 is SGDLS and CDR2 is YYNGEE. This CDR3 region has 12 residues. V lost 4 bases and J lost 2, with 5 bases in between. The CDR3 nucleotides are TGTGCCAGCAGCCCTTTCACAGATACGCAGTATTTT. It translates to CASSPFTDTQYF.

The rearrangement uses TRBV2 and TRBJ2-7, with D perhaps TRBD1 (6 bases). V lost 8 bases and J 3 bases, leaving 26 bases between the germline ends. The germline CDR1 and CDR2 sequences are SNHLY and FYNNEI. The CDR3 length is 17 residues. The CDR3 DNA is TGTGCCAGCGACGAGGGGATGGTCCCACGAGGGGGCTACGAGCAGTACTTC. Amino acid sequence: CASDEGMVPRGGYEQYF.

This clone was found once. The chain links TRBV29-1 to TRBJ2-7; no firm D call. Germline V lookup: CDR1 SQVTM, CDR2 ANQGSEA. This CDR3 region has 13 residues. V shed 6 bases and J shed 1 base, with 13 bases lying between them. CDR3 region: CSVATWASYEQYF. The CDR3 DNA is TGCAGCGTCGCAACGTGGGCGTCCTACGAGCAGTACTTC.

This CDR3 reads CASSSMDRGRGQPQHF. The CDR3 nucleotides are TGTGCCAGTAGTTCGATGGACAGGGGCCGGGGTCAGCCCCAGCATTTT. This chain joins TRBV19 and TRBJ1-5; 9 nucleotides line up with TRBD1. V lost 5 bases to trimming and J lost 6 bases; unmatched junction nucleotides: 11. CDR1 and CDR2 (germline): LNHDA, SQIVND (reference sequence). The CDR3 totals 16 residues.